The text below deals with one T cell receptor (beta chain). Its antigen remains unidentified. This record belongs to a study of OX40 agonist ivuxolimab in advanced cancers. People who had autoimmune disease history or systemic immunosuppression were excluded. The CDR3 contains 15 residues. The germline CDR1 and CDR2 sequences are LNHDA and SQIVND (reference sequence). Trimming shortened V by 3 bases and J by 3 bases, and 14 bases separated the two germline ends. The table came from immunoSEQ multiplex PCR; TCRdb's copy has only in-frame clones and leaves some out. The sample has roughly 68,000 clones; approximately 82% are singletons. Broader study findings: The authors also found low normalized T-cell clonal expansion in some nonresponders. Partly responding patients at 0.1-3.0 mg/kg showed some of the smallest clonal expansion.

The V gene is TRBV19, the J gene TRBJ1-2; possibly TRBD1 for D (6 bases). The clonotype originates from an adult with an advanced solid tumor such as melanoma, head and neck, liver or kidney cancer. The sequencing used CD4+ or CD8+ T cells sorted from blood, collected in a trial of the OX40 agonist ivuxolimab. CDR3 protein: CASSIARGSDYGYTF. CDR3 nucleotides: TGTGCCAGTAGTATTGCCAGGGGTTCGGACTATGGCTACACCTTC.